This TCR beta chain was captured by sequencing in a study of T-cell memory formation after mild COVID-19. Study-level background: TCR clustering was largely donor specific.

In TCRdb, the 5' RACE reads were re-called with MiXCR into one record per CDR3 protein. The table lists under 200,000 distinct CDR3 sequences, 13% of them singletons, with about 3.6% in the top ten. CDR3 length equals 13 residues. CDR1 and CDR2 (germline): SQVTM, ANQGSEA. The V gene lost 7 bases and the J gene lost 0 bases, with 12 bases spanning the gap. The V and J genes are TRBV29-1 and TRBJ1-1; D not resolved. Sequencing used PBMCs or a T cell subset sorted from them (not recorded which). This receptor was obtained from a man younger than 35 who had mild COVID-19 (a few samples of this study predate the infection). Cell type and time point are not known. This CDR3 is CSANSLLNTEAFF. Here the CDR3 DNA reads TGCAGCGCCAACAGCCTGTTGAACACTGAAGCTTTCTTT.